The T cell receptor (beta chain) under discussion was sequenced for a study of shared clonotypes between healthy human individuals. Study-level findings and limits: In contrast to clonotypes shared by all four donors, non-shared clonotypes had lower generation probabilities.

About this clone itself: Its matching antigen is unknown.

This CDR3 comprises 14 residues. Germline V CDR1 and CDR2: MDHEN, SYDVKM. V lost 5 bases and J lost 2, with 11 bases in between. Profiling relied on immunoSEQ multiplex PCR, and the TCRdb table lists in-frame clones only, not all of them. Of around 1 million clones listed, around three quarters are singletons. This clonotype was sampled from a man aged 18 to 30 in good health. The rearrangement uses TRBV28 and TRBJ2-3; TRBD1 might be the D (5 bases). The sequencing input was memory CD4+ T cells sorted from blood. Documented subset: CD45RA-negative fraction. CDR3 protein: CASSQQGVTDTQYF. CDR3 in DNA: TGTGCCAGCAGTCAGCAAGGGGTCACAGATACGCAGTATTTT.